These 27 T cell receptor beta chains came from one sample sequenced in a study of cytotoxic CD8 clonotypes in ibrutinib-treated CLL. Only in-frame clones appear in the TCRdb table, and some are missing; sequencing was by immunoSEQ multiplex PCR. The repertoire holds approximately 190,000 clones, with just over 70% as singletons. The sequences come from PBMCs, collected after 12 months of ibrutinib treatment. The receptor set was obtained from a human donor with chronic lymphocytic leukemia.

This chain joins TRBV18 and TRBJ1-1; no definite D call. This CDR3 has 15 amino acids. Per germline, CDR1 KGHSH and CDR2 LQKENI. The ends were cut back, 0 bases at V and 0 bases at J, with 8 bases in the middle. The CDR3 loop is CASSPPNSMNTEAFF. The CDR3 DNA is TGTGCCAGCTCACCACCCAACAGCATGAACACTGAAGCTTTCTTT.

CDR3 protein: CASSPGQGNTGELFF. The CDR3, as DNA: TGTGCCAGTAGCCCGGGACAGGGTAACACCGGGGAGCTGTTTTTT. The chain employs TRBV19 and TRBJ2-2, with 9 positions matching TRBD1. This CDR3 contains 15 residues. The germline CDR1 and CDR2 sequences are LNHDA and SQIVND (reference sequence). J was trimmed by 2 bases and V by 6 bases; bases with no gene match: 4.

This clone has at least ten counts. The chain joins TRBV11-2 to TRBJ2-1, with D unclear. The CDR3 extends over 12 amino acids. Germline V gene lookup returns CDR1 SGHAT and CDR2 FQNNGV. The ends were cut back, 3 bases at V and 9 bases at J, with 9 bases in the middle. In DNA form, the CDR3 reads TGTGCCAGCAGCTTTTCAGCGCCTGAGCAGTTCTTC. The encoded protein is CASSFSAPEQFF.

The J gene is TRBJ2-7, the V gene TRBV6-1; TRBD2 agrees at 14 bases. This CDR3 is 16 amino acids long. Germline V gene lookup returns CDR1 MNHNS and CDR2 SASEGT. V shed 3 bases, J shed 4 bases, and the junction held 5 bases outside the gene matches. Here the CDR3 reads CASSEARTSGGYEQYF. The CDR3 DNA reads as TGTGCCAGCAGTGAGGCCAGGACTAGCGGGGGGTACGAGCAGTACTTC.

In this sample, this clone turned up once. This sequence joins TRBV5-4 and TRBJ1-4; D gene uncertain. The V end lost 2 bases, the J end lost 7 bases, and 15 bases lay between the germline ends. This CDR3 region has 15 residues. Germline lookup yields CDR1 SGHNT and CDR2 YYREEE (reference sequence). The CDR3: CASSLTQEDSEKLFF. Written as DNA, the CDR3 is TGTGCCAGCAGCTTAACTCAGGAAGATAGTGAAAAACTGTTTTTT. Combining the CDR3 with reference TRBV5-4 and TRBJ1-4 gives the whole variable domain ETGVTQSPTHLIKTRGQQVTLRCSSQSGHNTVSWYQQALGQGPQFIFQYYREEENGRGNFPPRFSGLQFPNYSSELNVNALELDDSALYLCASSLTQEDSEKLFFGSGTQLSVL.

Details on this clone: A read error may produce the germline difference seen at one junction end. For the CDR3, the DNA is TGTGCCCGCAGCAACAGGGGCAATGGTGTTGAGCAGTACTTC. It specifies CARSNRGNGVEQYF. The J gene is TRBJ2-7, the V gene TRBV2; 7 bases are shared with TRBD1. There are 14 residues in the CDR3. Looked up from germline, CDR1 is SNHLY and CDR2 is FYNNEI.

The chain is built from TRBV10-2 and TRBJ2-7; the D gene is possibly TRBD2 (7 bases). The V gene's germline CDR1 is WSHSY and CDR2 SAAADI. Trimming removed 4 bases at V and 4 bases at J, with 11 bases between. The CDR3 is 13 residues long. The CDR3 protein is CASSAGGGYEQYF. DNA for the CDR3: TGCGCCAGCAGTGCGGGGGGCGGATACGAGCAGTACTTC.

Here the CDR3 reads CASSVRDRILHF. CDR3 nucleotide sequence: TGTGCCAGCAGCGTAAGAGACAGGATACTCCACTTT. The chain recombines TRBV9 with TRBJ1-6; tentatively, D is TRBD1 (6 bases). CDR3 length: 12 amino acids. Trimming removed 1 base from V and 16 bases from J, with 12 bases in between. CDR1 is SGDLS, CDR2 YYNGEE, per germline. The whole variable domain, filled in from reference TRBV9 and TRBJ1-6, reads DSGVTQTPKHLITATGQRVTLRCSPRSGDLSVYWYQQSLDQGLQFLIQYYNGEERAKGNILERFSAQQFPDLHSELNLSSLELGDSALYFCASSVRDRILHFGNGTRLTVT.

The chain has TRBV5-1 and TRBJ2-7; D might be TRBD1 (6 bases). The CDR3 contains 13 residues. The germline V gene encodes CDR1 SGHRS and CDR2 YFSETQ. Trimming cost V 6 bases and J 7 bases, with 17 bases left between them. The CDR3 DNA is TGCGCCAGCACTCCTGAGGGGGTTGGAGAGCAGTACTTC. It codes for CASTPEGVGEQYF.

The chain links TRBV30 to TRBJ2-7, with unresolved D. CDR1 and CDR2 from the germline V gene are GTSNPN and SVGIG (reference sequence). V gave up 7 bases and J gave up 0 bases, with 10 bases separating them. The CDR3 loop spans 12 amino acids. Written as DNA, the CDR3 is TGTGCCTCGTCCGCGAACTCCTACGAGCAGTACTTC. It is translated as CASSANSYEQYF.

This clone was counted between two and nine times. The chain joins TRBV4-2 to TRBJ1-1; no clear D. Per germline, CDR1 LGHNA and CDR2 YNFKEQ. With 0 bases removed from V and 0 bases from J, the gap between germline ends came to 11 bases. The CDR3 spans 16 residues. DNA for the CDR3: TGTGCCAGCAGCCAAGATCCCGGGCCCATGAACACTGAAGCTTTCTTT. As protein: CASSQDPGPMNTEAFF.

The rearrangement joins TRBV5-1 to TRBJ1-4; 8 bases are a match to TRBD1. With 4 bases clipped from V and 6 bases from J, the junction kept 8 bases outside the gene matches. Germline CDR1 reads SGHRS; CDR2 reads YFSETQ. This CDR3 region has 15 residues. The CDR3 loop is CASSLTGDGYEKLFF. The CDR3 coding sequence is TGCGCCAGCAGCCTGACAGGGGATGGGTATGAAAAACTGTTTTTT.

The V call is TRBV6-4, the J call TRBJ2-1; no definite D call. Germline V gives CDR1 MRHNA, CDR2 SNTAGT. V was shortened by 2 bases and J by 8 bases, with 19 bases between the two germline ends. CDR3 length: 16 residues. CDR3: CASSDRPSIGGHEQFF. The CDR3, as DNA: TGTGCCAGCAGTGACCGGCCATCGATAGGCGGTCATGAGCAGTTCTTC.

In this sample, this clone turned up a few times. J is TRBJ1-2 and V is TRBV7-2, with unresolved D. Trimming removed 3 bases at V and 8 bases at J, with 19 bases between. Germline lookup yields CDR1 SGHTA and CDR2 FQGNSA. The CDR3 loop spans 15 amino acids. The DNA for the CDR3 is TGTGCCAGCAGCTTCCGCGGACCGAGGTCGGAAGGCTACACCTTC. It translates to CASSFRGPRSEGYTF. Combining the CDR3 with reference TRBV7-2 and TRBJ1-2 gives the whole variable domain GAGVSQSPSNKVTEKGKDVELRCDPISGHTALYWYRQSLGQGLEFLIYFQGNSAPDKSGLPSDRFSAERTGGSVSTLTIQRTQQEDSAVYLCASSFRGPRSEGYTFGSGTRLTVV.

The chain uses TRBV6-5 and TRBJ2-6, with D unresolved. Germline CDR1 reads MNHEY; CDR2 reads SVGAGI. Trimming took off 0 bases at V and 2 bases at J, with 8 bases between the two ends. The CDR3 is made up of 16 amino acids. CDR3: CASSYSLRTGANVLTF. For the CDR3, the DNA is TGTGCCAGCAGTTACTCGCTCAGGACTGGGGCCAACGTCCTGACTTTC.

The V and J genes are TRBV5-1 and TRBJ1-2; possible D gene TRBD1, 5 bases. Trimming stripped 0 bases from V and 7 bases from J, with 7 bases between. This CDR3 contains 12 residues. CDR1 and CDR2 (germline): SGHRS, YFSETQ. The CDR3 DNA sequence: TGCGCCAGCAGCTTGGAGAGGGGTGGCTACACCTTC. Its protein product is CASSLERGGYTF. Filled out from reference TRBV5-1 and TRBJ1-2, the complete variable domain reads KAGVTQTPRYLIKTRGQQVTLSCSPISGHRSVSWYQQTPGQGLQFLFEYFSETQRNKGNFPGRFSGRQFSNSRSEMNVSTLELGDSALYLCASSLERGGYTFGSGTRLTVV.

The chain employs TRBV28 and TRBJ1-2, with 12 bases identical to TRBD1. The V and J ends lost 5 bases and 6 bases, in that order; junction bases with no gene match: 7. This CDR3 is built from 15 residues. Germline lookup yields CDR1 MDHEN and CDR2 SYDVKM. Written as DNA, the CDR3 is TGTGCCAGCAGTATATTGGGACAGGGGGCGGATGGCTACACCTTC. It yields the protein CASSILGQGADGYTF.

The V call is TRBV5-6, the J call TRBJ1-3, with D hard to call. Germline V CDR1 and CDR2: SGHDT, YYEEEE. V lost 1 base to trimming and J lost 1 base, with 3 bases between them. The CDR3 extends over 13 amino acids. The CDR3 DNA reads as TGTGCCAGCAGCTTGATTTCTGGAAACACCATATATTTT. Translating it yields CASSLISGNTIYF.

This clone has a single count. This sequence joins TRBV7-2 and TRBJ2-5; 12 bases agree with TRBD2. The J segment lost 4 bases and the V segment lost 4 bases, leaving 7 bases of the junction unmatched. The CDR3 extends over 16 amino acids. Germline CDR1 SGHTA, CDR2 FQGNSA. The CDR3: CASSYSSGGAAETQYF. The CDR3, as DNA: TGTGCCAGCAGCTACTCTAGCGGGGGGGCGGCAGAGACCCAGTACTTC.

The CDR3 DNA is TGTGCCAGCTCACCATCCCCGGGAGGGCCCGGCTACGAGCAGTACTTC. This translates into CASSPSPGGPGYEQYF. This chain joins TRBV18 and TRBJ2-7; 8 bases map to TRBD2. The ends lost 2 bases at V and 3 bases at J; junction bases unmatched: 9. This CDR3 is built from 16 residues. Germline CDR1 reads KGHSH; CDR2 reads LQKENI.

This clone was recorded a few times. The chain couples TRBV4-2 to TRBJ2-3; D is unclear. CDR3 length equals 16 residues. Trimming shortened V by 1 base and J by 3 bases, and 14 bases separated the two germline ends. Germline-derived CDR1 and CDR2 are LGHNA and YNFKEQ. The CDR3 protein is CASSQGQLRRTDTQYF. CDR3 coding DNA: TGTGCCAGCAGCCAAGGTCAGCTAAGGCGAACAGATACGCAGTATTTT.

The chain has TRBV27 and TRBJ2-1; 10 bases map to TRBD2. The V and J ends lost 7 bases and 13 bases, in that order; junction bases with no gene match: 10. The length of the CDR3 is 13 residues. CDR1 is MNHEY and CDR2 is SMNVEV in the germline V gene (reference sequence). The CDR3 nucleotides read TGTGCCAGCACTACTTTGGCTAGCGGGAGACAGTTCTTC. Translating gives CASTTLASGRQFF.

The rearrangement uses TRBV6-5 and TRBJ1-1; D is ambiguous. The germline CDR1 and CDR2 sequences are MNHEY and SVGAGI. The CDR3 runs to 15 residues. Trimming cost V 0 bases and J 1 base, with 9 bases left between them. The CDR3 DNA sequence: TGTGCCAGCAGTTACTCCGGACGGCCGAACACTGAAGCTTTCTTT. It yields the protein CASSYSGRPNTEAFF.

The J gene is TRBJ2-7, the V gene TRBV11-3; 10 bases are shared with TRBD1. There are 15 residues in the CDR3. J lost 3 bases, V lost 5 bases, and 7 bases had no gene match. Germline V gives CDR1 SGHNT, CDR2 YENEEA. Here the CDR3 reads CASSPGTGADYEQYF. The CDR3 nucleotides read TGTGCCAGCAGCCCCGGGACAGGGGCGGACTACGAGCAGTACTTC.

This clone came up many times. The chain uses TRBV7-6 and TRBJ2-7; D is ambiguous. Germline V gene sequence: CDR1 SGHVS, CDR2 FNYEAQ. The V and J ends lost 0 bases and 7 bases respectively, with 13 bases between them. The CDR3 is 14 residues long. CDR3 in amino acids: CASSLALGFSEQYF. CDR3 nucleotides: TGTGCCAGCAGCTTAGCGCTTGGGTTTTCGGAGCAGTACTTC.

The rearrangement joins TRBV7-8 to TRBJ1-1; the D gene is possibly TRBD1 (6 bases). This CDR3 spans 15 amino acids. Germline CDR1 is SGHVS and CDR2 is FQNEAQ. V was cut by 0 bases and J by 4 bases, with 12 bases left in between. The CDR3 spells CASSLATGFGTEAFF. CDR3 sequence (DNA): TGTGCCAGCAGCTTAGCGACAGGATTCGGCACTGAAGCTTTCTTT.

In its sample, this clone was seen a few times. This rearrangement joins TRBV18 to TRBJ1-2; D not resolved. The V gene lost 5 bases and the J gene lost 4 bases, with 5 bases spanning the gap. This CDR3 comprises 11 residues. Germline assignment: CDR1 KGHSH and CDR2 LQKENI. CDR3 nucleotide sequence: TGTGCCAGCTCAGCCAGCTATGGCTACACCTTC. Encoded protein: CASSASYGYTF.